This TCR beta chain was recovered during a study of blood T cell repertoires in COVID-19. Whole-study context: Material from acute and convalescent COVID-19 was sourced from the United States, Italy and Spain. PBMCs, B-cell-depleted T cells, or T cells were the source of the cDNA or gDNA that made up the material.

In the original processing: Nucleated cell number was recorded as an estimate derived from reference gene primer amplification. TCRdb's copy holds only in-frame clones and misses some; the assay was immunoSEQ multiplex PCR. Clonal size and the V and J genes are those of that table, whereas D and trimming came from the DNA. The sample lists some 96,000 clones, approximately 87% occurring once. Germline CDR1 and CDR2: GTSNPN and SVGIG (reference sequence). The CDR3 totals 14 residues. V was shortened by 1 base and J by 1 base, with 9 bases between the two germline ends. The clonotype originates from a human donor in a cohort sampled during active COVID-19. The chain combines TRBV30 with TRBJ2-3; D possibly corresponds to TRBD2 (7 bases). The sequenced sample consisted of peripheral blood. The CDR3, as DNA: TGTGCCTGGAGTGCGGGGGGCGGCACAGATACGCAGTATTTT. Protein product: CAWSAGGGTDTQYF.